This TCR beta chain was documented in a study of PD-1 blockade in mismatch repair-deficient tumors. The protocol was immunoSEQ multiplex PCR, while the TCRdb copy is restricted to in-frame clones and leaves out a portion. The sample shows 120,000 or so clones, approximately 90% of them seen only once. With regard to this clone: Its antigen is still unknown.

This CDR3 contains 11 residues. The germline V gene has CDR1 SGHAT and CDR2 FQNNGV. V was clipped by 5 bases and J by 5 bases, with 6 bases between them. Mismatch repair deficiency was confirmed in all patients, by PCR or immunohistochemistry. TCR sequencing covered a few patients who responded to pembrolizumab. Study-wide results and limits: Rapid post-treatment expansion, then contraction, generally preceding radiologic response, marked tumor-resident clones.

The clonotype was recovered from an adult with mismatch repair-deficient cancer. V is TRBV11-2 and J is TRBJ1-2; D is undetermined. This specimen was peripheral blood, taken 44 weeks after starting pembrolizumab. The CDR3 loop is CASSGRYGYTF. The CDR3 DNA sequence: TGTGCCAGCAGCGGGCGTTATGGCTACACCTTC.